Listed here are 26 T cell receptor beta chains from one sample, sequenced in a study of early T cells in non-severe SARS-CoV-2 infection. TCRdb called the 5' RACE reads again in MiXCR, with one record for every CDR3 protein. The sample has 50,000 to 65,000 distinct CDR3 sequences, 12% seen once; the top ten hold 1.3% to 1.5%. The sample taken for sequencing was whole blood. These receptors were collected from an adult who was a healthcare worker with PCR-confirmed SARS-CoV-2 infection or an uninfected control (not recorded which).

This clonotype has only a few counts. An end of the junction differs from the germline gene, which may be a read error. This chain joins TRBV10-2 and TRBJ1-3; perhaps TRBD1 as D (5 bases). The CDR3 runs 14 residues. Germline values: CDR1 WSHSY, CDR2 SAAADI. This chain's CDR3 is CASSSQGSENTIYF. In nucleotides, the CDR3 is TGCGCCAGCAGCTCCCAGGGATCTGAAAACACCATATATTTT.

The chain is built from TRBV2 and TRBJ2-7; D might be TRBD2 (5 bases). The CDR3 extends over 14 amino acids. Per the germline V gene, CDR1 is SNHLY and CDR2 is FYNNEI. Trimming took off 6 bases at V and 1 base at J, with 13 bases between the two ends. DNA of the CDR3: TGTGCCAGCAGGAGCTTAGGGAGTTCCTACGAGCAGTACTTC. Residues: CASRSLGSSYEQYF. The full variable domain, with the rest looked up from reference TRBV2 and TRBJ2-7, is EPEVTQTPSHQVTQMGQEVILRCVPISNHLYFYWYRQILGQKVEFLVSFYNNEISEKSEIFDDQFSVERPDGSNFTLKIRSTKLEDSAMYFCASRSLGSSYEQYFGPGTRLTVT.

This clonotype was counted at least ten times. The V and J genes are TRBV12-3 or TRBV12-4 and TRBJ2-3; 13 bases fit TRBD2. Trimming at V came to 6 bases and at J to 8 bases, leaving 8 bases not matched to a gene. The CDR3 covers 15 residues. The CDR3 loop reads CASRPTSGGRATQYF. As DNA, the CDR3 is TGTGCCAGCAGACCGACTAGCGGGGGGCGGGCTACGCAGTATTTT.

This clonotype was picked up many times. The chain carries TRBV23-1 and TRBJ2-7, with D unresolved. TRBV23-1 is treated as an ORF (open reading frame) with a function not yet certain. V was clipped by 0 bases and J by 0 bases, with 12 bases between them. The CDR3 totals 16 residues. The CDR3 is CASSQSLTPSSYEQYF. The CDR3, as DNA: TGCGCCAGCAGTCAATCTCTAACTCCGAGCTCCTACGAGCAGTACTTC.

This clonotype was found a few times. The chain couples TRBV20-1 to TRBJ2-7; D is possibly TRBD1 (5 bases). Trimming removed 6 bases from V and 0 bases from J, with 18 bases in between. This CDR3 contains 15 residues. The germline gives CDR1 DFQATT, CDR2 SNEGSKA (reference sequence). The CDR3 DNA reads TGCAGTGCCCAATCAAGGATGGGGCCCTCCTACGAGCAGTACTTC. The encoded protein is CSAQSRMGPSYEQYF.

This clonotype was observed a few times. The chain joins TRBV6-6 to TRBJ2-7; either TRBD1 or TRBD2 may fit D (6 bases each). With 2 bases removed from V and 4 bases from J, the gap between germline ends came to 21 bases. CDR1 is MNHNY and CDR2 is SVGAGI in the germline V gene (reference sequence). CDR3 size: 17 residues. This chain's CDR3 is CASSYPLGRGRVYEQYF. The DNA of the CDR3 is TGTGCCAGCAGTTACCCCCTAGGTCGGGGGCGAGTGTACGAGCAGTACTTC.

This rearrangement joins TRBV12-3 or TRBV12-4 to TRBJ2-2; perhaps TRBD1 as D (6 bases). V was pared by 5 bases and J by 5 bases, with 15 bases between. The CDR3 is 15 residues long. The CDR3 sequence is CASSLGGTGTGELFF. The CDR3 DNA sequence: TGTGCCAGCAGTCTAGGGGGAACAGGGACCGGGGAGCTGTTTTTT.

J is TRBJ2-1 and V is TRBV6-2 or TRBV6-3; possibly TRBD1 for D (6 bases). This CDR3 region has 16 residues. Germline values: CDR1 MNHEY, CDR2 SVGEGT. V lost 2 bases and J lost 3, with 14 bases in between. In DNA, the CDR3 is TGTGCCAGCAGTTACGGTGGACAGATCTTCTACAATGAGCAGTTCTTC. It yields the protein CASSYGGQIFYNEQFF.

This clonotype showed up many times. The V call is TRBV10-3, the J call TRBJ2-3, with 13 bases fitting TRBD2. Looked up from germline, CDR1 is ENHRY and CDR2 is SYGVKD. The CDR3 is 15 amino acids. Germline trimming cut 6 bases from V and 3 bases from J; bases unmatched to any gene: 3. The CDR3 region is CAISQGLAGTDTQYF. The CDR3, as DNA: TGTGCCATCAGCCAGGGACTAGCGGGGACAGATACGCAGTATTTT.

This clonotype was observed many times. The chain links TRBV12-3 or TRBV12-4 to TRBJ1-1, with D maybe TRBD1 (5 bases). This CDR3 comprises 14 residues. V was trimmed by 2 bases and J by 6 bases, leaving 13 bases between them. This chain's CDR3 is CASSLTGGLAEAFF. For the CDR3, the DNA is TGTGCCAGCAGTTTAACGGGGGGTTTGGCTGAAGCTTTCTTT.

The chain uses TRBV20-1 and TRBJ2-5; unclear D gene. The ends were cut back, 1 base at V and 2 bases at J, with 8 bases in the middle. Germline assignment: CDR1 DFQATT and CDR2 SNEGSKA (reference sequence). This CDR3 contains 13 residues. CDR3 region: CSARGGYQETQYF. The CDR3 nucleotides read TGCAGTGCTAGAGGAGGATATCAAGAGACCCAGTACTTC.

On this clonotype itself: A read error may be the cause here, since a much bigger clone is one base away. The chain uses TRBV11-1 and TRBJ2-4; 11 bases fit TRBD1. Germline V gives CDR1 SGHAT, CDR2 FQDESV (reference sequence). The CDR3 is 16 amino acids. Here the CDR3 DNA reads TGTGCCAGCTCCCTGGACAGGGGGCGAGCCAAAAACATTCAGTGCTTC. Protein product: CASSLDRGRAKNIQCF.

V gene TRBV7-8 combines with J gene TRBJ1-4; tentative D call: TRBD1 (5 bases). The CDR3 loop spans 15 amino acids. The germline V gene has CDR1 SGHVS and CDR2 FQNEAQ. Trimming removed 2 bases at V and 8 bases at J, with 15 bases between. CDR3 sequence: CASSLSGSGDEKLFF. The CDR3 DNA reads as TGTGCCAGCAGCTTAAGCGGAAGTGGGGACGAAAAACTGTTTTTT. The variable domain in full, completed from reference TRBV7-8 and TRBJ1-4, reads GAGVSQSPRYKVAKRGQDVALRCDPISGHVSLFWYQQALGQGPEFLTYFQNEAQLDKSGLPSDRFFAERPEGSVSTLKIQRTQQEDSAVYLCASSLSGSGDEKLFFGSGTQLSVL.

This clonotype was observed many times. The chain carries TRBV11-3 and TRBJ2-7; D is unresolved. The CDR3 covers 13 residues. The V end lost 5 bases, the J end lost 0 bases, and 8 bases lay between the germline ends. In germline, CDR1 is SGHNT, CDR2 YENEEA. Here the CDR3 reads CASSIGPSYEQYF. Written as DNA, the CDR3 is TGTGCCAGCAGCATCGGACCCTCCTACGAGCAGTACTTC.

This clonotype was seen ten or more times. The rearrangement uses TRBV12-1 and TRBJ2-1; the D segment call TRBD2 is taken from the table without a DNA check. TRBV12-1 is listed as a pseudogene. CDR3 length equals 14 residues. The CDR3 here is CASSTGLAVNEQFF. DNA for the CDR3: TGTGCCAGCAGCACAGGACTAGCCGTTAATGAGCAGTTCTTC.

The chain links TRBV5-5 to TRBJ1-5; D perhaps matches TRBD1 (5 bases). Germline CDR1 and CDR2: SGHKS and YYEKEE (reference sequence). The CDR3 consists of 16 residues. V was trimmed by 2 bases and J by 1 base, leaving 13 bases between them. The CDR3 region has the DNA TGTGCCAGCAGCTTAGTTCCGGGGGGAAGCAATCAGCCCCAGCATTTT. The encoded protein is CASSLVPGGSNQPQHF.

V is TRBV12-3 or TRBV12-4 and J is TRBJ2-3; D possibly corresponds to TRBD2 (7 bases). The CDR3 totals 16 residues. Deletions cut 2 bases from V and 8 bases from J, with 20 bases between. The CDR3 DNA follows: TGTGCCAGCAGTTTAAACCCCGGACTAGGGGGAGGTACGCAGTATTTT. Translated, it gives CASSLNPGLGGGTQYF.

The chain recombines TRBV6-6 with TRBJ2-5, with D perhaps TRBD1 or TRBD2 (5 bases each). This CDR3 region has 14 residues. Per germline, CDR1 MNHNY and CDR2 SVGAGI (reference sequence). The V and J ends lost 10 bases and 4 bases respectively, with 19 bases between them. The CDR3 bases are TGTGCCACCTCTGGGACCCCTCTCCCAGAGACCCAGTACTTC. This codes for CATSGTPLPETQYF.

The rearrangement links TRBV11-2 to TRBJ2-7; D possibly corresponds to TRBD2 (5 bases). Germline assignment: CDR1 SGHAT and CDR2 FQNNGV. V was clipped by 7 bases and J by 0 bases, with 16 bases between them. CDR3 size: 15 residues. CDR3 region: CASNGADLISYEQYF. The CDR3 nucleotides read TGTGCCAGCAACGGAGCGGACCTAATCTCCTACGAGCAGTACTTC.

This clonotype was observed many times. The chain employs TRBV3-1 and TRBJ1-6; D is perhaps TRBD1 (6 bases). The CDR3 runs to 15 residues. Trimming left V 2 bases short and J 10 bases short, with 15 bases between. Germline assignment: CDR1 LGHDT and CDR2 YNNKEL (reference sequence). CDR3 nucleotide sequence: TGTGCCAGCAGCCAACGGTCAGGCGGGGGCTCACCCCTCCACTTT. Translation gives CASSQRSGGGSPLHF.

This clonotype was observed many times. The chain links TRBV12-3 or TRBV12-4 to TRBJ2-3, with D possibly being TRBD1 or TRBD2 (5 bases each). The ends were cut back, 6 bases at V and 1 base at J, with 14 bases in the middle. The CDR3 consists of 15 residues. The CDR3 DNA reads as TGTGCCAGCAGGGGGGACGCTGGTCGCACAGATACGCAGTATTTT. Translated, it gives CASRGDAGRTDTQYF.

The J gene is TRBJ2-5, the V gene TRBV2; D remains unclear. The CDR3 contains 13 residues. V was shortened by 7 bases and J by 1 base, with 10 bases between the two germline ends. The germline CDR1 and CDR2 sequences are SNHLY and FYNNEI. CDR3 residues: CASIYRIQETQYF. The CDR3 nucleotides read TGTGCCAGCATCTATCGGATCCAAGAGACCCAGTACTTC. Using reference TRBV2 and TRBJ2-5 for the parts outside the CDR3, the full variable domain is EPEVTQTPSHQVTQMGQEVILRCVPISNHLYFYWYRQILGQKVEFLVSFYNNEISEKSEIFDDQFSVERPDGSNFTLKIRSTKLEDSAMYFCASIYRIQETQYFGPGTRLLVL.

This clonotype was picked up many times. The gene calls are TRBV12-3 or TRBV12-4 and TRBJ2-1; maybe TRBD1 (5 bases). The CDR3 runs 14 residues. The V and J ends lost 1 base and 8 bases respectively, with 12 bases between them. The CDR3 nucleotides read TGTGCCAGCAGTTTAGGGCAGGGTAAGGATGAGCAGTTCTTC. It codes for CASSLGQGKDEQFF.

This clonotype occurred a few times. Its ends do not fully match the called genes, so a read error is possible. J is TRBJ2-7 and V is TRBV30; the match to TRBD1 covers 11 bases. Per the germline V gene, CDR1 is GTSNPN and CDR2 is SVGIG (reference sequence). The CDR3 consists of 16 residues. The CDR3 spells CARSVTPGQGDDEQYF. CDR3 nucleotides: TGTGCCCGGAGTGTAACACCGGGACAGGGGGACGACGAGCAGTACTTC. Full variable domain (outside the CDR3, taken from reference TRBV30 and TRBJ2-7): SQTIHQWPATLVQPVGSPLSLECTVEGTSNPNLYWYRQAAGRGLQLLFYSVGIGQISSEVPQNLSASRPQDRQFILSSKKLLLSDSGFYLCARSVTPGQGDDEQYFGPGTRLTVT.

The table lists this clonotype with many counts. The gene calls are TRBV27 and TRBJ2-3; unclear D gene. Germline assignment: CDR1 MNHEY and CDR2 SMNVEV (reference sequence). This CDR3 region has 16 residues. Trimming removed 0 bases from V and 4 bases from J, with 14 bases in between. CDR3: CASSLSTPLGADTQYF. Here the CDR3 DNA reads TGTGCCAGCAGTTTATCGACCCCCCTTGGCGCAGATACGCAGTATTTT.

This clonotype was counted ten times or more. This chain uses TRBV6-5 with TRBJ2-3; D is unresolved. V was shortened by 2 bases and J by 2 bases, with 14 bases between the two germline ends. The germline CDR1 and CDR2 sequences are MNHEY and SVGAGI. CDR3 length equals 16 residues. The CDR3 nucleotides read TGTGCCAGCAGTTACGGCTCTTTGCGGCCCACAGATACGCAGTATTTT. Amino acid sequence: CASSYGSLRPTDTQYF.